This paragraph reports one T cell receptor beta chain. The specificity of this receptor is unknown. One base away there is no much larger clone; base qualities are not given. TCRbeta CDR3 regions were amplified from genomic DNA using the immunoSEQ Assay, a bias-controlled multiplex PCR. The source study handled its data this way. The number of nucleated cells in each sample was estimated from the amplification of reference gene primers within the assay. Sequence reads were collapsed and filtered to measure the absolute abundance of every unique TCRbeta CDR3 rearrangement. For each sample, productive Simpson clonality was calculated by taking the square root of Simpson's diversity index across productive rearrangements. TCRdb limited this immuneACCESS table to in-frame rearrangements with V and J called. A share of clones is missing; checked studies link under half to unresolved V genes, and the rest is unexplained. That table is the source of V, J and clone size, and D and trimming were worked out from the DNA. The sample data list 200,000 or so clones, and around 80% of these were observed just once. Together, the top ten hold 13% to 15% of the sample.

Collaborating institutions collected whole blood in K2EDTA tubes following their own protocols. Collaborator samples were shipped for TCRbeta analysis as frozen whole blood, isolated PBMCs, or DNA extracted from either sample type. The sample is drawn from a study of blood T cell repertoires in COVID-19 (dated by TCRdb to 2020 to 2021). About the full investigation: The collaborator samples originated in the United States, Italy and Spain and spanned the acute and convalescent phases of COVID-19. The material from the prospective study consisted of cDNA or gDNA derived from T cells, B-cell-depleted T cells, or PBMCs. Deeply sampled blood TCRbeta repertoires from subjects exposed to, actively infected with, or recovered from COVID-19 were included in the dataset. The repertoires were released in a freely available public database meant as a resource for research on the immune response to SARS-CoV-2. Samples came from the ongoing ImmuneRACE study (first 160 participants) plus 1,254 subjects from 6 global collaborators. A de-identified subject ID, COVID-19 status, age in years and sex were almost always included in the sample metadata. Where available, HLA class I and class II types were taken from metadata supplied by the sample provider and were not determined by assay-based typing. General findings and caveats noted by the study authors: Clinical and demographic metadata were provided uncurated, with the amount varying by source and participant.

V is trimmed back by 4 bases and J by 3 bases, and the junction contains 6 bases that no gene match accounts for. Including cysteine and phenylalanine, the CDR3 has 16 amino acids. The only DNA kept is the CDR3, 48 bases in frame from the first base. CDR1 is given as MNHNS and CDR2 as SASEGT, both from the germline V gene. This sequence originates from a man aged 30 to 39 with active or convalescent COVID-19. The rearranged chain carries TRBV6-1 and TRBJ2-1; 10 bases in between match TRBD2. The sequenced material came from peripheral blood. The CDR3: CASSASTSGNYNEQFF. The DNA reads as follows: TGTGCCAGCAGTGCTTCCACTAGCGGGAACTACAATGAGCAGTTCTTC.